This passage covers 16 T cell receptor beta chains from one sample sequenced in a study of blood T cells in healthy people across ages. Sample-barcoded 5' priming and a J-beta primer mix drove a second PCR of about 7 to 12 cycles. MiXCR, run by TCRdb on the 5' RACE reads, gives a single entry per CDR3 protein. The sample has some 920,000 distinct CDR3 sequences; just over 50% are singletons. The sequenced material came from blood. The source is a woman aged 55-70 years in good health.

The chain is built from TRBV10-3 and TRBJ2-3, with 8 bases fitting TRBD2. V lost 6 bases and J lost 4; bases outside the gene matches: 9. The CDR3 consists of 15 residues. From germline, CDR1 is ENHRY and CDR2 SYGVKD. The CDR3 here is CAIRVLAGGPDTQYF. CDR3 nucleotides: TGTGCCATCAGAGTCCTAGCGGGTGGACCAGATACGCAGTATTTT.

This clonotype was counted a few times. This sequence joins TRBV6-2 or TRBV6-3 and TRBJ2-7; D perhaps matches TRBD1 (5 bases). The CDR3 runs 15 residues. V was cut by 0 bases and J by 4 bases, with 13 bases left in between. The germline CDR1 and CDR2 sequences are MNHEY and SVGEGT. This CDR3 is CASSYSSGRVYEQYF. The CDR3 nucleotides read TGTGCCAGCAGTTACTCGTCGGGCAGGGTTTACGAGCAGTACTTC.

In this sample, this clonotype turned up a few times. The V gene is TRBV20-1, the J gene TRBJ1-5; D not resolved. V was shortened by 6 bases and J by 7 bases, with 16 bases between the two germline ends. The CDR3 runs 13 residues. Germline CDR1 and CDR2: DFQATT and SNEGSKA (reference sequence). In DNA, the CDR3 is TGCAGTGCAACCTCTGACCTGGGGCAGCCCCAGCATTTT. Amino acids: CSATSDLGQPQHF.

This clonotype was recorded only once. The J gene is TRBJ2-7, the V gene TRBV7-2, with 10 bases aligning to TRBD2. CDR3 length: 15 amino acids. Germline lookup yields CDR1 SGHTA and CDR2 FQGNSA. J lost 10 bases, V lost 5 bases, and 14 bases had no gene match. The CDR3 sequence: CASSRTSGPRGAQYF. CDR3 bases: TGTGCCAGCAGCCGGACTAGCGGTCCCAGGGGTGCCCAGTACTTC.

This clonotype has only a few counts. The chain combines TRBV2 with TRBJ2-5; D unresolved. Germline CDR1 and CDR2: SNHLY and FYNNEI. V gave up 10 bases and J gave up 5 bases, with 11 bases separating them. The CDR3 runs to 11 residues. CDR3 bases: TGTGCCAACGCGTTGGGGGAGACCCAGTACTTC. It translates to CANALGETQYF.

A few counts support this clonotype. The V call is TRBV5-5, the J call TRBJ2-3; D uncertain. CDR1 is SGHKS, CDR2 YYEKEE, per germline (reference sequence). V dropped 4 bases and J dropped 0 bases, with 12 bases sitting between them. The CDR3 has 15 amino acids. The CDR3 bases are TGTGCCAGCAGCAGCACCCCCGATAGCACAGATACGCAGTATTTT. Protein: CASSSTPDSTDTQYF.

This clonotype appeared a few times. This chain connects TRBV29-1 to TRBJ2-1; D uncertain. Germline V gene sequence: CDR1 SQVTM, CDR2 ANQGSEA. This CDR3 contains 14 residues. V shed 7 bases and J shed 4 bases, with 17 bases lying between them. The CDR3 nucleotides read TGCAGCGGCGTCCCATCCCAAGGGTACAATGAGCAGTTCTTC. It is translated as CSGVPSQGYNEQFF.

This clonotype was recorded a few times. J is TRBJ2-7 and V is TRBV30, with 10 bases aligning to TRBD1. V dropped 3 bases and J dropped 7; count of bases not matched to a gene: 6. The CDR3 has 13 amino acids. Looked up from germline, CDR1 is GTSNPN and CDR2 is SVGIG (reference sequence). CDR3 protein: CAWRGQGMGEQYF. The CDR3 DNA follows: TGTGCCTGGAGGGGACAGGGGATGGGGGAGCAGTACTTC.

The chain links TRBV11-1 to TRBJ2-7; D possibly corresponds to TRBD1 (5 bases). Per the germline V gene, CDR1 is SGHAT and CDR2 is FQDESV (reference sequence). Trimming pared 1 base from V and 0 bases from J, leaving 10 bases between. This CDR3 has 15 amino acids. The CDR3 DNA reads as TGTGCCAGCAGCTTAGAAGGGGCCCTCTCCTACGAGCAGTACTTC. Translating gives CASSLEGALSYEQYF.

This clonotype was observed a few times. The genes are TRBV7-9 and TRBJ2-5, with 7 bases fitting TRBD2. From germline, CDR1 is SEHNR and CDR2 FQNEAQ (reference sequence). Trimming cost V 3 bases and J 0 bases; bases outside gene matches: 4. The CDR3 extends over 15 amino acids. The CDR3 DNA reads TGTGCCAGCAGCTTTAAGGGGACTAACCAAGAGACCCAGTACTTC. Residues: CASSFKGTNQETQYF.

The chain recombines TRBV28 with TRBJ2-6; D unresolved. The V end lost 5 bases, the J end lost 0 bases, and 20 bases lay between the germline ends. This CDR3 has 19 amino acids. Germline CDR1 is MDHEN and CDR2 is SYDVKM. CDR3 DNA: TGTGCCAGCAGTACAATAGCTAAATCCACTCTCTCTGGGGCCAACGTCCTGACTTTC. Its translation is CASSTIAKSTLSGANVLTF.

This clonotype was seen once. The chain carries TRBV5-1 and TRBJ2-7; 8 bases line up with TRBD1. CDR1 and CDR2 (germline): SGHRS, YFSETQ. This CDR3 is built from 13 residues. The J segment lost 3 bases and the V segment lost 7 bases, leaving 6 bases of the junction unmatched. The CDR3 DNA reads as TGCGCCAGCCCCAAGGACAGGGACTACGAGCAGTACTTC. It encodes CASPKDRDYEQYF.

The gene calls are TRBV6-5 and TRBJ2-3; no clear D gene. This CDR3 is 15 amino acids long. V was pared by 5 bases and J by 2 bases, with 14 bases between. Per the germline V gene, CDR1 is MNHEY and CDR2 is SVGAGI. The CDR3 nucleotides read TGTGCCAGCAGTCCCCAAACTTCAAACACAGATACGCAGTATTTT. Protein product: CASSPQTSNTDTQYF.

The rearrangement links TRBV15 to TRBJ2-7; D might be TRBD1 (5 bases). Deletions cut 3 bases from V and 6 bases from J, with 12 bases between. Germline lookup yields CDR1 LNHNV and CDR2 YYDKDF (reference sequence). The CDR3 has 13 amino acids. The CDR3 DNA follows: TGTGCCACCAGCAGGACAGTCGCCTCCGAGCAGTACTTC. This translates into CATSRTVASEQYF.

The chain carries TRBV6-1 and TRBJ2-7; D uncertain. This CDR3 is built from 13 residues. V lost 1 base and J lost 2, with 6 bases in between. The germline V gene has CDR1 MNHNS and CDR2 SASEGT. CDR3 sequence reads: CASSEDSPYEQYF. In DNA form, the CDR3 reads TGTGCCAGCAGTGAAGACAGTCCCTACGAGCAGTACTTC.

V usage is TRBV3-1 and J usage is TRBJ2-1; 13 nucleotides agree with TRBD2. This CDR3 is 18 amino acids long. J was trimmed by 0 bases and V by 3 bases; bases with no gene match: 5. The germline V gene encodes CDR1 LGHDT and CDR2 YNNKEL (reference sequence). This chain's CDR3 is CASSHERTSGSSYNEQFF. In DNA, the CDR3 is TGTGCCAGCAGCCATGAAAGGACTAGCGGGAGCTCCTACAATGAGCAGTTCTTC.